Described below is a single TCR beta chain sequence and its context. The sample has other DNA sequences that encode this CDR3 too. The data belong to a study of blood T cell repertoires in COVID-19. About the research overall: Sources were T cells, B-cell-depleted T cells, or PBMCs; the material itself was cDNA or gDNA.

V was clipped by 0 bases and J by 5 bases, with 13 bases between them. The CDR3 length is 14 residues. CDR1 GTSNPN and CDR2 SVGIG come from the germline V gene (reference sequence). TCRdb's copy holds only in-frame clones and misses some; the assay was immunoSEQ multiplex PCR. The data contain about 270,000 clones, approximately 86% of them singletons. The sequence came from a woman in her late teens or twenties who had recovered from COVID-19. The V call is TRBV30, the J call TRBJ2-5; TRBD2 is a possible D gene (6 bases). What was sequenced was PBMCs or T cells enriched from blood (not recorded which). The CDR3 coding sequence is TGTGCCTGGAGTGTGTTGGGGGGTCTGGAGACCCAGTACTTC. Translating gives CAWSVLGGLETQYF.